The 18 T cell receptor beta chains presented below share a single source sample, sequenced in a study of B cell selection in AIRE deficiency. This table comes from immunoSEQ multiplex PCR, and its TCRdb copy is limited to in-frame clones, with some not included. The sample contains about 25,000 clones, approximately 96% of which appear only once. CD4+CD127+ cells were sorted as the conventional CD4 T cells. The sample was conventional CD4+ T cells sorted from PBMCs. The receptors come from a human donor with AIRE deficiency.

V gene TRBV6-1 combines with J gene TRBJ1-1; 8 nucleotides align to TRBD1. J lost 4 bases, V lost 4 bases, and 8 bases had no gene match. The CDR3 is made up of 15 amino acids. Per germline, CDR1 MNHNS and CDR2 SASEGT. CDR3: CASSGVNTGGTEAFF. DNA for the CDR3: TGTGCCAGCAGTGGGGTAAATACAGGGGGCACTGAAGCTTTCTTT.

This rearrangement joins TRBV5-6 to TRBJ2-5, with 12 nucleotides matching TRBD2. The CDR3 covers 16 residues. V shed 4 bases, J shed 1 base, and the junction held 5 bases outside the gene matches. The V gene's germline CDR1 is SGHDT and CDR2 YYEEEE. CDR3 amino acids: CASSTRTSGAQETQYF. DNA for the CDR3: TGTGCCAGCAGCACGAGGACTAGCGGGGCCCAAGAGACCCAGTACTTC.

Regarding this clone: At one of its ends the junction is not consistent with the germline gene, which may arise from a read error. The chain links TRBV19 to TRBJ2-7, with no clear D. There are 14 residues in the CDR3. Germline assignment: CDR1 LNHDA and CDR2 SQIVND (reference sequence). CDR3 nucleotides: TGTGCCAGTAGTCCCCGGGTTCCCTCCTCCGAGCAGTACTTC. Amino acids: CASSPRVPSSEQYF.

The V and J genes are TRBV19 and TRBJ2-4; D is undetermined. Per the germline V gene, CDR1 is LNHDA and CDR2 is SQIVND (reference sequence). The CDR3 runs to 17 residues. Deletions cut 0 bases from V and 3 bases from J, with 15 bases between. CDR3 DNA sequence: TGTGCCAGTAGTATAGATAATACACGAAGAGACAAAAACATTCAGTACTTC. The encoded protein is CASSIDNTRRDKNIQYF.

V gene TRBV7-8 combines with J gene TRBJ1-3; tentatively, D is TRBD1 (5 bases). This CDR3 is 17 amino acids long. V was trimmed by 5 bases and J by 3 bases, leaving 20 bases between them. The germline CDR1 and CDR2 sequences are SGHVS and FQNEAQ. CDR3 in amino acids: CASSPATAKPFGNTIYF. CDR3 nucleotide sequence: TGTGCCAGCAGCCCGGCGACAGCCAAGCCATTTGGAAACACCATATATTTT.

This rearrangement joins TRBV29-1 to TRBJ1-3; unclear D gene. V lost 4 bases, J lost 0 bases, and 13 bases lay in between. The germline CDR1 and CDR2 sequences are SQVTM and ANQGSEA. This CDR3 region has 15 residues. CDR3: CSVGAGPSSGNTIYF. In nucleotides, the CDR3 is TGCAGCGTTGGGGCAGGCCCGAGCTCTGGAAACACCATATATTTT.

V usage is TRBV5-8 and J usage is TRBJ2-1; 15 bases fit TRBD2. The CDR3 has 19 residues. Germline V CDR1 and CDR2: SGHTS, YDEGEE. Trimming at V came to 2 bases and at J to 3 bases, leaving 9 bases not matched to a gene. The DNA of the CDR3 is TGTGCCAGCAGCTTTCTGGGACTAGCGGGAGGCACCTTCTACAATGAGCAGTTCTTC. This sequence encodes CASSFLGLAGGTFYNEQFF.

This rearrangement joins TRBV5-1 to TRBJ2-7; D gene uncertain. CDR3 length: 14 amino acids. V lost 0 bases, J lost 1 base, and 8 bases lay in between. Germline V lookup: CDR1 SGHRS, CDR2 YFSETQ. The CDR3 loop is CASSLVVSSYEQYF. CDR3 bases: TGCGCCAGCAGCTTGGTGGTCAGTTCCTACGAGCAGTACTTC.

This chain links TRBV28 with TRBJ2-7; 8 nucleotides align to TRBD1. Germline CDR1 reads MDHEN; CDR2 reads SYDVKM. The V segment lost 5 bases and the J segment 4 bases; nucleotides outside the gene matches: 10. The CDR3 contains 15 residues. As DNA, the CDR3 is TGTGCCAGCAGTGGAGGGACAGGACCCTTATACGAGCAGTACTTC. Protein: CASSGGTGPLYEQYF.

The chain employs TRBV6-5 and TRBJ2-3; D not certain. The V gene's germline CDR1 is MNHEY and CDR2 SVGAGI. The CDR3 runs 11 residues. The ends were cut back, 2 bases at V and 6 bases at J, with 3 bases in the middle. For the CDR3, the DNA is TGTGCCAGCAGTTACATGGATACGCAGTATTTT. Translated: CASSYMDTQYF.

The J gene is TRBJ2-2, the V gene TRBV5-1; either TRBD1 or TRBD2 may fit D (5 bases each). This CDR3 has 16 amino acids. Trimming took off 4 bases at V and 2 bases at J, with 15 bases between the two ends. Per germline, CDR1 SGHRS and CDR2 YFSETQ. This CDR3 reads CASSASGPVNTGELFF. In nucleotides, the CDR3 is TGCGCCAGCAGCGCCTCGGGACCAGTAAACACCGGGGAGCTGTTTTTT.

V is TRBV19 and J is TRBJ1-3, with D maybe TRBD1 (5 bases). The CDR3 covers 14 residues. The V end was cut by 6 bases, the J end by 2 bases, with 11 bases between. Germline V gene lookup returns CDR1 LNHDA and CDR2 SQIVND (reference sequence). The CDR3 sequence is CASSFLGAGNTIYF. Here the CDR3 DNA reads TGTGCCAGTAGCTTCTTGGGGGCTGGAAACACCATATATTTT.

The V call is TRBV7-3, the J call TRBJ2-3, with 11 bases aligning to TRBD2. Germline loops: CDR1 SGHTA, CDR2 FQGTGA. J lost 4 bases, V lost 5 bases, and 8 bases had no gene match. The CDR3 spans 16 residues. CDR3 sequence (DNA): TGTGCCAGCAGCCTATTAGCGGGAGGGCCGTCAGATACGCAGTATTTT. Residues: CASSLLAGGPSDTQYF.

This chain joins TRBV7-9 and TRBJ2-1, with a possible D match to TRBD2 (6 bases). Germline V gene sequence: CDR1 SEHNR, CDR2 FQNEAQ (reference sequence). V was pared by 8 bases and J by 4 bases, with 12 bases between. The CDR3 has 13 amino acids. In nucleotides, the CDR3 is TGTGCCAGCCGGGCGGGGACGTACAATGAGCAGTTCTTC. Encoded protein: CASRAGTYNEQFF.

The rearrangement joins TRBV28 to TRBJ1-5, with D unclear. The CDR3 extends over 13 amino acids. Germline CDR1 and CDR2: MDHEN and SYDVKM. V was cut by 3 bases and J by 1 base, with 4 bases left in between. CDR3 in amino acids: CASSFLSNQPQHF. For the CDR3, the DNA is TGTGCCAGCAGTTTTTTGAGCAATCAGCCCCAGCATTTT. The entire variable domain, with the rest obtained from reference TRBV28 and TRBJ1-5, is as follows: DVKVTQSSRYLVKRTGEKVFLECVQDMDHENMFWYRQDPGLGLRLIYFSYDVKMKEKGDIPEGYSVSREKKERFSLILESASTNQTSMYLCASSFLSNQPQHFGDGTRLSIL.

The genes are TRBV10-3 and TRBJ2-1, with TRBD2 matching over 10 bases. Trimming removed 6 bases from V and 6 bases from J; junction bases left unmatched: 8. CDR1 is ENHRY, CDR2 SYGVKD, per germline. This CDR3 spans 15 amino acids. CDR3 sequence: CAIRGSSGGPNEQFF. The CDR3 DNA follows: TGTGCCATCAGGGGATCTAGCGGGGGCCCCAATGAGCAGTTCTTC.

V and J are TRBV6-1 and TRBJ1-5; no firm D call. The CDR3 runs to 15 residues. V was cut by 6 bases and J by 0 bases, with 12 bases left in between. CDR1 is MNHNS, CDR2 SASEGT, per germline. The CDR3 loop is CASRSRNGSNQPQHF. CDR3 DNA sequence: TGTGCCAGCAGGTCGCGGAACGGTAGCAATCAGCCCCAGCATTTT.

The genes are TRBV7-9 and TRBJ2-7; 10 nucleotides align to TRBD1. The CDR3 length is 15 residues. Germline CDR1 and CDR2: SEHNR and FQNEAQ (reference sequence). With 3 bases clipped from V and 6 bases from J, the junction kept 8 bases outside the gene matches. The CDR3: CASSFMRTGGSEQYF. The CDR3 DNA reads TGTGCCAGCAGCTTTATGAGGACAGGGGGTAGCGAGCAGTACTTC. The complete variable domain, with remaining parts taken from reference TRBV7-9 and TRBJ2-7, reads DTGVSQNPRHKITKRGQNVTFRCDPISEHNRLYWYRQTLGQGPEFLTYFQNEAQLEKSRLLSDRFSAERPKGSFSTLEIQRTEQGDSAMYLCASSFMRTGGSEQYFGPGTRLTVT.